Listed here are 29 T cell receptor beta chains from one sample, sequenced in a study of T cell repertoires in cytomegalovirus infection. One entry per CDR3 protein results from TCRdb running MiXCR on the reads. This table holds roughly 310,000 distinct CDR3 sequences, approximately 32% found once. No antigen has been assigned to these receptors. The input for sequencing was cultured PBMCs, taken from culture after CMV antigen stimulation. Every receptor here comes from a human donor in good health (CMV status not recorded). Some clones in this sample may be carry-over from other donors' samples.

V is TRBV6-5 and J is TRBJ2-2; 8 nucleotides agree with TRBD1. The V and J ends lost 2 bases and 6 bases, in that order; junction bases with no gene match: 11. Germline assignment: CDR1 MNHEY and CDR2 SVGAGI. This CDR3 is 17 amino acids long. CDR3: CASSYRPDRGVAGELFF. CDR3 sequence (DNA): TGTGCCAGCAGTTACCGACCCGACAGGGGAGTTGCCGGGGAGCTGTTTTTT.

The chain combines TRBV12-5 with TRBJ1-3, with 7 positions matching TRBD1. Germline lookup yields CDR1 LGHNT and CDR2 FRNRAP. Unmatched junction bases numbered 9, after V lost 1 base and J lost 0 bases. CDR3 length: 18 residues. The CDR3 sequence: CASGLALRTGVSGNTIYF. CDR3 coding DNA: TGTGCTAGTGGTTTGGCCCTCCGGACAGGTGTCTCTGGAAACACCATATATTTT.

This clonotype was counted only a few times. V gene TRBV5-1 combines with J gene TRBJ2-1, with D perhaps given as TRBD1 or TRBD2 (5 bases each). The germline gives CDR1 SGHRS, CDR2 YFSETQ. The CDR3 is 17 residues long. Trimming shortened V by 6 bases and J by 10 bases, and 29 bases separated the two germline ends. The CDR3 protein is CASTPRTRPSSRGEQFF. The CDR3 DNA follows: TGCGCCAGCACCCCCCGGACAAGGCCATCCTCCCGGGGAGAGCAGTTCTTC.

There are many counts of this clonotype. The chain uses TRBV7-2 and TRBJ1-4, with 9 bases identical to TRBD1. This CDR3 is built from 14 residues. After removal of 5 bases from V and 6 bases from J, the junction contained 4 bases not matched to a gene. CDR1 and CDR2 from the germline V gene are SGHTA and FQGNSA. The CDR3 region is CASSLRTGDEKLFF. DNA of the CDR3: TGTGCCAGCAGCCTTCGGACAGGGGATGAAAAACTGTTTTTT.

The rearrangement uses TRBV5-4 and TRBJ2-3; D possibly corresponds to TRBD2 (6 bases). The CDR3 has 14 amino acids. The germline CDR1 and CDR2 sequences are SGHNT and YYREEE (reference sequence). V was trimmed by 4 bases and J by 2 bases, leaving 11 bases between them. The CDR3 DNA reads as TGTGCCAGCAGCGAACTAGCCACCACAGATACGCAGTATTTT. Translated: CASSELATTDTQYF.

The chain links TRBV7-2 to TRBJ1-3; D is perhaps TRBD1 (5 bases). Trimming took 0 bases from V and 2 from J, leaving 8 bases between them. From germline, CDR1 is SGHTA and CDR2 FQGNSA. This CDR3 has 15 residues. CDR3 DNA: TGTGCCAGCAGCTTAGCCTGGGGGGCTGGAAACACCATATATTTT. It is translated as CASSLAWGAGNTIYF.

DNA for the CDR3: TGCGCCAGCAGCCAAACCGAGCAGGGCGGGTACACTGAAGCTTTCTTT. Protein sequence: CASSQTEQGGYTEAFF. This chain joins TRBV4-1 and TRBJ1-1; D perhaps matches TRBD1 (5 bases). This CDR3 is built from 16 residues. Between the trimmed V and J ends, which lost 2 bases and 3 bases, there was a span of 16 bases. CDR1 is MGHRA and CDR2 is YSYEKL in the germline V gene.

The chain recombines TRBV4-1 with TRBJ2-7, with TRBD1 matching 7 bases. Germline CDR1 and CDR2: MGHRA and YSYEKL. The CDR3 consists of 17 residues. V shed 3 bases, J shed 2 bases, and the junction held 13 bases outside the gene matches. This chain's CDR3 is CASSHYPTGSRTYEQYF. The CDR3, as DNA: TGCGCCAGCAGCCACTACCCGACAGGGAGCAGGACCTACGAGCAGTACTTC.

The sample holds a few counts of this clonotype. The rearrangement links TRBV19 to TRBJ2-7, with 8 bases aligning to TRBD2. Germline V gives CDR1 LNHDA, CDR2 SQIVND (reference sequence). The junction had 14 bases not matched to a gene; V was cut back by 5 bases and J by 5 bases. The CDR3 is 16 amino acids. The CDR3 DNA reads as TGTGCCAGTAGTCCCCGGGGTAGCGGGAATCCTAACGAGCAGTACTTC. It yields the protein CASSPRGSGNPNEQYF.

The genes are TRBV30 and TRBJ2-1; 8 positions agree with TRBD2. The germline CDR1 and CDR2 sequences are GTSNPN and SVGIG (reference sequence). The CDR3 spans 15 residues. V lost 5 bases, J lost 0 bases, and 6 bases stayed unmatched. DNA of the CDR3: TGTGCCTGGCCAGCGGGAGCCCTCTCCTACAATGAGCAGTTCTTC. Its protein product is CAWPAGALSYNEQFF.

This clonotype was seen a handful of times. The J gene is TRBJ2-5, the V gene TRBV7-3, with 7 nucleotides matching TRBD2. Germline loops: CDR1 SGHTA, CDR2 FQGTGA. The CDR3 totals 12 residues. V lost 4 bases and J lost 7; bases outside the gene matches: 3. Here the CDR3 reads CASSSGEGTQYF. The CDR3 region has the DNA TGTGCCAGCAGCTCGGGGGAGGGGACCCAGTACTTC.

The chain joins TRBV9 to TRBJ1-2; D is undetermined. Per germline, CDR1 SGDLS and CDR2 YYNGEE. This CDR3 region has 11 residues. V lost 4 bases and J 3 bases, leaving 4 bases between the germline ends. The chain's CDR3 is CASSRDYGYTF. CDR3 nucleotide sequence: TGTGCCAGCAGCCGGGACTATGGCTACACCTTC.

This chain uses TRBV7-8 with TRBJ1-5; 8 positions match TRBD1. The length of the CDR3 is 13 residues. J gave up 3 bases and V 6 bases, and 1 base lay outside the gene matches. Germline V gene lookup returns CDR1 SGHVS and CDR2 FQNEAQ. CDR3: CASRDRDNQPQHF. The CDR3, as DNA: TGTGCCAGCAGGGACAGGGACAATCAGCCCCAGCATTTT. Complete variable domain (other parts from reference TRBV7-8 and TRBJ1-5): GAGVSQSPRYKVAKRGQDVALRCDPISGHVSLFWYQQALGQGPEFLTYFQNEAQLDKSGLPSDRFFAERPEGSVSTLKIQRTQQEDSAVYLCASRDRDNQPQHFGDGTRLSIL.

There are a few counts of this clonotype. The rearrangement links TRBV6-1 to TRBJ1-2; D ambiguous. The CDR3 has 13 residues. Germline CDR1 MNHNS, CDR2 SASEGT. The V and J ends lost 5 bases and 5 bases respectively, with 12 bases between them. CDR3 nucleotides: TGTGCCAGCAGTCGGACGGGATGGTATGGCTACACCTTC. As protein: CASSRTGWYGYTF.

The table lists this clonotype with many counts. The chain couples TRBV7-2 to TRBJ1-6; D remains unclear. Germline V CDR1 and CDR2: SGHTA, FQGNSA. The length of the CDR3 is 13 residues. The ends were cut back, 1 base at V and 10 bases at J, with 8 bases in the middle. The CDR3 region has the DNA TGTGCCAGCAGCTTAGGCATTTTATCACCCCTCCACTTT. Translation gives CASSLGILSPLHF. The full variable domain, completed using reference TRBV7-2 and TRBJ1-6, is GAGVSQSPSNKVTEKGKDVELRCDPISGHTALYWYRQSLGQGLEFLIYFQGNSAPDKSGLPSDRFSAERTGGSVSTLTIQRTQQEDSAVYLCASSLGILSPLHFGNGTRLTVT.

The chain couples TRBV7-2 to TRBJ1-3; D ambiguous. The ends were cut back, 1 base at V and 0 bases at J, with 10 bases in the middle. CDR1 is SGHTA and CDR2 is FQGNSA in the germline V gene. The CDR3 has 16 residues. CDR3 loop: CASSLGVGVSGNTIYF. The CDR3 region has the DNA TGTGCCAGCAGCTTAGGGGTGGGAGTCTCTGGAAACACCATATATTTT.

This clonotype was detected only a few times. V is TRBV19 and J is TRBJ1-3; TRBD1 might be the D (5 bases). Trimming stripped 3 bases from V and 2 bases from J, with 11 bases between. This CDR3 is 15 amino acids long. CDR1 is LNHDA, CDR2 SQIVND, per germline (reference sequence). CDR3 residues: CASSIKEGAGNTIYF. The CDR3 DNA reads TGTGCCAGTAGTATTAAGGAAGGGGCTGGAAACACCATATATTTT. Full variable domain (rest looked up from reference TRBV19 and TRBJ1-3): DGGITQSPKYLFRKEGQNVTLSCEQNLNHDAMYWYRQDPGQGLRLIYYSQIVNDFQKGDIAEGYSVSREKKESFPLTVTSAQKNPTAFYLCASSIKEGAGNTIYFGEGSWLTVV.

A few counts support this clonotype. The V call is TRBV6-6, the J call TRBJ1-2; D uncertain. The length of the CDR3 is 14 residues. The V gene's germline CDR1 is MNHNY and CDR2 SVGAGI (reference sequence). The V end was cut by 0 bases, the J end by 3 bases, with 8 bases between. CDR3 sequence reads: CASSYSGSYYGYTF. For the CDR3, the DNA is TGTGCCAGCAGTTACTCAGGGAGCTACTATGGCTACACCTTC.

CDR3 amino acids: CASSASIMNTEAFF. CDR3 nucleotide sequence: TGTGCCAGCAGTGCATCTATAATGAACACTGAAGCTTTCTTT. The V call is TRBV6-1, the J call TRBJ1-1, with no clear D. CDR1 and CDR2 from the germline V gene are MNHNS and SASEGT. V lost 4 bases, J lost 0 bases, and 9 bases lay in between. The CDR3 is made up of 14 amino acids.

The chain uses TRBV28 and TRBJ1-3; no clear D. Germline V lookup: CDR1 MDHEN, CDR2 SYDVKM. The CDR3 totals 12 residues. V was pared by 2 bases and J by 7 bases, with 6 bases between. The CDR3 is CASSLLRNTIYF. The CDR3 DNA is TGTGCCAGCAGTTTACTCCGGAACACCATATATTTT.

This sequence joins TRBV5-1 and TRBJ2-5; 7 bases map to TRBD1. CDR1 is SGHRS, CDR2 YFSETQ, per germline. The CDR3 has 14 residues. With V trimmed by 4 bases and J by 3 bases, 6 bases remained unmatched. CDR3: CASSPGQAEETQYF. The CDR3 DNA reads as TGCGCCAGCAGCCCAGGACAGGCAGAAGAGACCCAGTACTTC.

This clonotype was counted ten times or more. The rearrangement joins TRBV7-3 to TRBJ2-3; TRBD1 is a possible D gene (6 bases). Germline CDR1 reads SGHTA; CDR2 reads FQGTGA. V shed 0 bases and J shed 1 base, with 11 bases lying between them. This CDR3 has 16 residues. CDR3 sequence reads: CASSLTPQGGTDTQYF. CDR3 bases: TGTGCCAGCAGCTTAACCCCACAGGGCGGCACAGATACGCAGTATTTT.

This clonotype has a handful of counts. The rearrangement joins TRBV11-2 to TRBJ1-2, with 7 bases identical to TRBD1. The V and J ends lost 4 bases and 4 bases, in that order; junction bases with no gene match: 18. There are 18 residues in the CDR3. Germline V gene lookup returns CDR1 SGHAT and CDR2 FQNNGV. The CDR3 spells CASSSVRDRKLVGYGYTF. The CDR3 DNA sequence: TGTGCCAGCAGCTCGGTCCGGGACAGAAAGTTGGTAGGCTATGGCTACACCTTC.

V gene TRBV11-2 combines with J gene TRBJ2-1, with D hard to call. The V gene's germline CDR1 is SGHAT and CDR2 FQNNGV. The V and J ends lost 1 base and 3 bases respectively, with 4 bases between them. The CDR3 has 13 amino acids. The CDR3 spells CASSLALYNEQFF. The CDR3 bases are TGTGCCAGCAGCTTAGCACTCTACAATGAGCAGTTCTTC.

This clonotype was detected only once. The chain couples TRBV3-1 to TRBJ1-1, with D maybe TRBD1 (5 bases). CDR1 is LGHDT and CDR2 is YNNKEL in the germline V gene (reference sequence). V shed 4 bases and J shed 4 bases, with 13 bases lying between them. The CDR3 runs 14 residues. This CDR3 is CASSPKGGGTEAFF. The CDR3 DNA reads as TGTGCCAGCAGCCCCAAAGGCGGGGGCACTGAAGCTTTCTTT. Combining the CDR3 with reference TRBV3-1 and TRBJ1-1 gives the whole variable domain DTAVSQTPKYLVTQMGNDKSIKCEQNLGHDTMYWYKQDSKKFLKIMFSYNNKELIINETVPNRFSPKSPDKAHLNLHINSLELGDSAVYFCASSPKGGGTEAFFGQGTRLTVV.

The genes are TRBV20-1 and TRBJ2-5; 8 positions agree with TRBD2. In germline, CDR1 is DFQATT, CDR2 SNEGSKA (reference sequence). V shed 5 bases, J shed 2 bases, and the junction held 10 bases outside the gene matches. The CDR3 has 15 residues. The CDR3 is CSAPIGGGRQETQYF. For the CDR3, the DNA is TGCAGTGCTCCAATCGGGGGGGGTCGTCAAGAGACCCAGTACTTC.

This clonotype occurred a few times. The rearrangement uses TRBV12-5 and TRBJ2-5; maybe TRBD2 (6 bases). Germline CDR1 is LGHNT and CDR2 is FRNRAP. The CDR3 extends over 13 amino acids. Trimming removed 4 bases at V and 5 bases at J, with 11 bases between. CDR3 coding DNA: TGTGCTAGTGGTTATGGGGAGGACGAGACCCAGTACTTC. It codes for CASGYGEDETQYF.

This chain joins TRBV12-3 or TRBV12-4 and TRBJ2-5, with TRBD1 matching over 10 bases. J was trimmed by 5 bases and V by 7 bases; bases with no gene match: 16. The CDR3 sequence is 17 residues long. The chain's CDR3 is CASTTSRGTGESETQYF. CDR3 coding DNA: TGTGCCAGCACTACTTCCCGCGGGACAGGGGAAAGTGAGACCCAGTACTTC.

The chain has TRBV28 and TRBJ1-2; maybe TRBD1 (6 bases). This CDR3 is 13 amino acids long. Germline V gene data show CDR1 as MDHEN and CDR2 as SYDVKM. V was trimmed by 6 bases and J by 4 bases, leaving 12 bases between them. CDR3 amino acids: CASSYRDTYGYTF. CDR3 nucleotides: TGTGCCAGCAGCTACCGGGACACCTATGGCTACACCTTC.